These 30 T cell receptor beta chains came from one sample sequenced in a study of cytomegalovirus exposure and HLA in healthy donors. The PCR made use of 60 Vbeta and 13 Jbeta primers. Generated by immunoSEQ multiplex PCR, the TCRdb table keeps only in-frame clones and is missing some. This repertoire includes 65,000 to 95,000 clones. Sequencing used PBMCs. The receptors stem from a female donor in good health and CMV-seropositive.

The chain has TRBV28 and TRBJ1-5; TRBD1 aligns across 8 bases. CDR3 length: 16 amino acids. Germline V gives CDR1 MDHEN, CDR2 SYDVKM. After removal of 2 bases from V and 4 bases from J, the junction contained 7 bases not matched to a gene. This chain's CDR3 is CASSLLPGGRNQPQHF. CDR3 coding DNA: TGTGCCAGCAGTTTACTCCCAGGGGGCAGGAATCAGCCCCAGCATTTT.

The chain combines TRBV11-1 with TRBJ2-5; 7 bases are shared with TRBD1. CDR3 length equals 16 residues. Trimming cost V 5 bases and J 5 bases; bases outside gene matches: 14. Germline V gene lookup returns CDR1 SGHAT and CDR2 FQDESV (reference sequence). CDR3 in DNA: TGTGCCAGCAGCCCCGGGACAGTCCCAAGGCGGGAGACCCAGTACTTC. This sequence encodes CASSPGTVPRRETQYF.

J is TRBJ2-5 and V is TRBV5-5; 10 bases line up with TRBD1. The closer fit of TRBJ2-7 to the DNA end suggests the J call may be wrong. This CDR3 contains 15 residues. CDR1 and CDR2 from the germline V gene are SGHKS and YYEKEE (reference sequence). CDR3 residues: CASSYSGTGDYEQYF. DNA for the CDR3: TGTGCCAGCAGCTATTCCGGGACAGGGGACTACGAGCAGTACTTC.

V and J are TRBV2 and TRBJ1-5; possibly TRBD1 for D (5 bases). This CDR3 has 19 residues. Germline V CDR1 and CDR2: SNHLY, FYNNEI. V lost 5 bases and J 2 bases, leaving 25 bases between the germline ends. The CDR3 is CASSHDRDSLGTGNQPQHF. CDR3 nucleotide sequence: TGTGCCAGCAGTCATGACCGGGACTCCCTTGGTACGGGCAATCAGCCCCAGCATTTT.

The chain recombines TRBV20-1 with TRBJ1-1; D call uncertain. The CDR3 totals 11 residues. V lost 4 bases to trimming and J lost 8 bases, with 11 bases between them. Germline V gene data show CDR1 as DFQATT and CDR2 as SNEGSKA (reference sequence). The CDR3 sequence is CSAMMESEAFF. The CDR3 DNA sequence: TGCAGTGCTATGATGGAGTCCGAAGCTTTCTTT.

This rearrangement joins TRBV5-1 to TRBJ2-3; D is perhaps TRBD2 (6 bases). Germline lookup yields CDR1 SGHRS and CDR2 YFSETQ. The CDR3 is 16 residues long. V lost 1 base to trimming and J lost 7 bases, with 19 bases between them. This chain's CDR3 is CASSLSGVGFAHTQYF. The DNA of the CDR3 is TGCGCCAGCAGCTTGTCGGGGGTCGGTTTCGCTCATACGCAGTATTTT.

This rearrangement joins TRBV20-1 to TRBJ2-3, with 7 positions matching TRBD2. The length of the CDR3 is 11 residues. Germline-derived CDR1 and CDR2 are DFQATT and SNEGSKA (reference sequence). CDR3 residues: CGLLAADTQYF. The CDR3 DNA reads as TGCGGGCTGCTAGCGGCAGATACGCAGTATTTT.

J is TRBJ2-5 and V is TRBV6-1, with D possibly being TRBD1 (6 bases). Germline-derived CDR1 and CDR2 are MNHNS and SASEGT. The CDR3 sequence is 15 residues long. V lost 6 bases to trimming and J lost 2 bases, with 16 bases between them. The CDR3 DNA reads as TGTGCCAGCAGGGACAGTAATAGATGGCAAGAGACCCAGTACTTC. Translating gives CASRDSNRWQETQYF.

The chain carries TRBV6-5 and TRBJ2-7, with TRBD1 matching 7 bases. There are 15 residues in the CDR3. Germline V CDR1 and CDR2: MNHEY, SVGAGI. V lost 5 bases and J lost 6; bases outside the gene matches: 13. The CDR3: CASSPFNRGWGEQYF. CDR3 nucleotides: TGTGCCAGCAGTCCATTTAACAGGGGATGGGGCGAGCAGTACTTC.

Written as DNA, the CDR3 is TGTGCCTGGGGACGACTAGGTGGAGAGACCCAGTACTTC. It yields the protein CAWGRLGGETQYF. V and J are TRBV30 and TRBJ2-5, with D maybe TRBD2 (6 bases). The ends were cut back, 5 bases at V and 4 bases at J, with 14 bases in the middle. The CDR3 consists of 13 residues. The germline V gene encodes CDR1 GTSNPN and CDR2 SVGIG (reference sequence).

The V gene is TRBV11-2, the J gene TRBJ2-3, with a possible D match to TRBD2 (6 bases). The V end was cut by 5 bases, the J end by 7 bases, with 13 bases between. The CDR3 length is 13 residues. CDR1 is SGHAT, CDR2 FQNNGV, per germline. The CDR3 DNA sequence: TGTGCCAGCAGCGGCGGGGTCACGAATACGCAGTATTTT. Protein: CASSGGVTNTQYF.

The gene calls are TRBV10-3 and TRBJ1-1, with 7 bases identical to TRBD1. With V trimmed by 11 bases and J by 0 bases, 6 bases remained unmatched. The V gene's germline CDR1 is ENHRY and CDR2 SYGVKD. CDR3 length: 13 amino acids. As DNA, the CDR3 is TGTGCCTCGTTGGGACAGCTGAACACTGAAGCTTTCTTT. Its protein product is CASLGQLNTEAFF.

The CDR3 loop reads CASSKVAGAGELFF. The CDR3 DNA sequence: TGTGCCAGTAGTAAGGTAGCGGGTGCCGGGGAGCTGTTTTTT. V usage is TRBV19 and J usage is TRBJ2-2; TRBD2 matches at 7 bases. The CDR3 is 14 residues long. The J segment lost 6 bases and the V segment lost 4 bases, leaving 5 bases of the junction unmatched. Germline-derived CDR1 and CDR2 are LNHDA and SQIVND (reference sequence).

J is TRBJ2-7 and V is TRBV7-8; no definite D call. Trimming cost V 4 bases and J 7 bases, with 17 bases left between them. The CDR3 extends over 14 amino acids. From germline, CDR1 is SGHVS and CDR2 FQNEAQ. This CDR3 reads CASSSLNLTREQYF. The DNA for the CDR3 is TGTGCCAGCAGCTCCCTGAACCTGACCAGGGAGCAGTACTTC.

Here the CDR3 reads CASSESYRAGGTDTQYF. The DNA of the CDR3 is TGTGCCAGCAGTGAAAGTTATCGGGCGGGAGGAACAGATACGCAGTATTTT. This chain links TRBV6-1 with TRBJ2-3; 8 nucleotides agree with TRBD2. The V gene's germline CDR1 is MNHNS and CDR2 SASEGT. V gave up 2 bases and J gave up 3 bases; unmatched junction bases: 10. CDR3 length: 17 residues.

On this clone itself: At the DNA level, this CDR3 is encoded by other sequences in the same sample as well. The chain employs TRBV5-1 and TRBJ1-1; D is unclear. Germline assignment: CDR1 SGHRS and CDR2 YFSETQ. This CDR3 has 14 residues. Trimming shortened V by 2 bases and J by 0 bases, and 8 bases separated the two germline ends. The CDR3 DNA reads TGCGCCAGCAGCTTAGGAGCCATGAACACTGAAGCTTTCTTT. This gives the protein CASSLGAMNTEAFF.

V is TRBV30 and J is TRBJ2-1, with D hard to call. V was cut by 3 bases and J by 8 bases, with 11 bases left in between. This CDR3 region has 12 residues. Looked up from germline, CDR1 is GTSNPN and CDR2 is SVGIG (reference sequence). The CDR3: CAWRRGYHEQFF. CDR3 coding DNA: TGTGCCTGGAGGAGAGGTTACCATGAGCAGTTCTTC.

The V and J genes are TRBV30 and TRBJ2-3; D is possibly TRBD2 (7 bases). Germline V gene data show CDR1 as GTSNPN and CDR2 as SVGIG (reference sequence). This CDR3 is built from 16 residues. The V end lost 2 bases, the J end lost 2 bases, and 17 bases lay between the germline ends. CDR3 residues: CAWSLGGQRSTDTQYF. The CDR3 region has the DNA TGTGCCTGGAGTTTGGGGGGGCAGCGCTCCACAGATACGCAGTATTTT.

This chain links TRBV10-3 with TRBJ1-2, with TRBD1 matching over 7 bases. This CDR3 has 14 amino acids. V lost 8 bases, J lost 4 bases, and 10 bases stayed unmatched. Germline values: CDR1 ENHRY, CDR2 SYGVKD. This CDR3 reads CAISSDREAYGYTF. Written as DNA, the CDR3 is TGTGCCATCTCCTCCGACAGGGAAGCCTATGGCTACACCTTC.

The V gene is TRBV5-1, the J gene TRBJ2-5; TRBD1 matches at 9 bases. V was pared by 2 bases and J by 4 bases, with 12 bases of the junction left unmatched. The CDR3 runs 17 residues. The germline V gene has CDR1 SGHRS and CDR2 YFSETQ. This CDR3 reads CASSLYTGTGKGETQYF. The CDR3 DNA sequence: TGCGCCAGCAGCTTATACACCGGGACAGGGAAGGGAGAGACCCAGTACTTC.

The chain carries TRBV5-1 and TRBJ2-7, with a possible D match to TRBD2 (5 bases). V was shortened by 1 base and J by 3 bases, with 11 bases between the two germline ends. CDR3 length equals 14 residues. In germline, CDR1 is SGHRS, CDR2 YFSETQ. The CDR3 region is CASSLTVGLYEQYF. CDR3 in DNA: TGCGCCAGCAGCTTGACGGTCGGACTCTACGAGCAGTACTTC.

The gene calls are TRBV7-9 and TRBJ2-1; 9 positions agree with TRBD2. The CDR3 has 16 amino acids. Germline V gives CDR1 SEHNR, CDR2 FQNEAQ (reference sequence). J gave up 6 bases and V 5 bases, and 11 bases lay outside the gene matches. The CDR3 protein is CASSLVSGSRINEQFF. The CDR3 DNA is TGTGCCAGCAGCCTCGTTAGCGGGAGTCGGATCAATGAGCAGTTCTTC.

This chain links TRBV30 with TRBJ2-7; TRBD1 matches at 9 bases. The CDR3 is 15 amino acids. Germline V gene data show CDR1 as GTSNPN and CDR2 as SVGIG (reference sequence). Losses at the gene ends were 2 bases for V and 5 bases for J; bases not matched to a gene: 10. The CDR3 sequence is CAWSPMGTGFHEQYF. The CDR3 DNA is TGTGCCTGGAGTCCCATGGGGACAGGGTTTCACGAGCAGTACTTC. Using reference TRBV30 and TRBJ2-7 for the parts outside the CDR3, the full variable domain is SQTIHQWPATLVQPVGSPLSLECTVEGTSNPNLYWYRQAAGRGLQLLFYSVGIGQISSEVPQNLSASRPQDRQFILSSKKLLLSDSGFYLCAWSPMGTGFHEQYFGPGTRLTVT.

The chain combines TRBV4-2 with TRBJ2-5; no definite D call. TRBJ2-7 explains the end of the DNA better; the J call may be wrong. CDR3 length: 13 amino acids. CDR1 is LGHNA and CDR2 is YNFKEQ in the germline V gene. The CDR3 protein is CASSQDLPYEQYF. In nucleotides, the CDR3 is TGTGCCAGCAGCCAAGACCTTCCCTACGAGCAGTACTTC.

This chain joins TRBV4-1 and TRBJ2-7, with 8 bases matching TRBD1. In germline, CDR1 is MGHRA, CDR2 YSYEKL. CDR3 length: 15 residues. The junction had 2 bases not matched to a gene; V was cut back by 1 base and J by 0 bases. For the CDR3, the DNA is TGCGCCAGCAGCCAAGTGGACAGGGCCTCCTACGAGCAGTACTTC. Its protein product is CASSQVDRASYEQYF.

The rearrangement uses TRBV27 and TRBJ2-5; D gene ambiguous. The CDR3 contains 10 residues. V gave up 7 bases and J gave up 3 bases, with 3 bases separating them. Germline-derived CDR1 and CDR2 are MNHEY and SMNVEV (reference sequence). The CDR3 DNA follows: TGTGCCAGCACTGAAGAGACCCAGTACTTC. Its protein product is CASTEETQYF.

This chain joins TRBV9 and TRBJ1-1, with D unclear. The CDR3 is 13 amino acids. Germline V CDR1 and CDR2: SGDLS, YYNGEE. Deletions cut 0 bases from V and 5 bases from J, with 8 bases between. CDR3 DNA: TGTGCCAGCAGCGTAGGTCGGGGAACTGAAGCTTTCTTT. Translating it yields CASSVGRGTEAFF.

The chain uses TRBV7-2 and TRBJ1-5; D ambiguous. Germline-derived CDR1 and CDR2 are SGHTA and FQGNSA. Trimming cost V 2 bases and J 3 bases, with 14 bases left between them. The CDR3 contains 16 residues. The CDR3 loop reads CASSLTSVEFNQPQHF. The CDR3 DNA is TGTGCCAGCAGCTTAACTTCCGTCGAATTCAATCAGCCCCAGCATTTT. Full variable domain (missing parts from reference TRBV7-2 and TRBJ1-5): GAGVSQSPSNKVTEKGKDVELRCDPISGHTALYWYRQSLGQGLEFLIYFQGNSAPDKSGLPSDRFSAERTGGSVSTLTIQRTQQEDSAVYLCASSLTSVEFNQPQHFGDGTRLSIL.

The chain joins TRBV30 to TRBJ1-4; a weak D match, TRBD1 (5 bases). With 0 bases removed from V and 7 bases from J, the gap between germline ends came to 12 bases. The CDR3 is 14 residues long. Germline-derived CDR1 and CDR2 are GTSNPN and SVGIG (reference sequence). CDR3 amino acids: CAWSVPGSGEKLFF. The CDR3 bases are TGTGCCTGGAGTGTACCAGGGTCCGGTGAAAAACTGTTTTTT. Based on the CDR3 plus reference TRBV30 and TRBJ1-4, the full variable domain is SQTIHQWPATLVQPVGSPLSLECTVEGTSNPNLYWYRQAAGRGLQLLFYSVGIGQISSEVPQNLSASRPQDRQFILSSKKLLLSDSGFYLCAWSVPGSGEKLFFGSGTQLSVL.

This chain connects TRBV7-9 to TRBJ2-2; D not resolved. CDR1 SEHNR and CDR2 FQNEAQ come from the germline V gene (reference sequence). V lost 10 bases to trimming and J lost 4 bases, with 13 bases between them. This CDR3 contains 13 residues. The CDR3 reads CAISRRSTGELFF. CDR3 sequence (DNA): TGTGCCATCTCACGTAGGAGCACCGGGGAGCTGTTTTTT. Full variable domain (missing parts from reference TRBV7-9 and TRBJ2-2): DTGVSQNPRHKITKRGQNVTFRCDPISEHNRLYWYRQTLGQGPEFLTYFQNEAQLEKSRLLSDRFSAERPKGSFSTLEIQRTEQGDSAMYLCAISRRSTGELFFGEGSRLTVL.